This T cell receptor beta chain was recorded in a study of cytomegalovirus exposure and HLA in healthy donors. Whole-study findings and limits: A few chains linked to CMV were shown in vitro to be specific for CMV antigens.

Use of 60 Vbeta and 13 Jbeta primers characterized the PCR. Profiled with immunoSEQ multiplex PCR; TCRdb holds only in-frame clones, not every one. This repertoire shows around 200,000 clones, roughly 80% found once; its top ten account for 6.3%. The CDR3 sequence is 17 residues long. The V end lost 2 bases, the J end lost 0 bases, and 15 bases lay between the germline ends. Germline values: CDR1 MNHNS, CDR2 SASEGT. About this clone: Its antigen is unknown.

This sequence originates from a man between 40 and 49 years old in good health and CMV-seropositive. The genes are TRBV6-1 and TRBJ2-3, with D perhaps TRBD1 (6 bases). The source material was PBMCs. This CDR3 is CASSEIRGSASTDTQYF. In DNA form, the CDR3 reads TGTGCCAGCAGTGAAATCAGGGGATCCGCTAGCACAGATACGCAGTATTTT.